This TCR beta chain stems from a study of regulatory T cells in long-lasting Graves disease. This clonotype was observed many times. The germline V gene encodes CDR1 SNHLY and CDR2 FYNNEI. The J segment lost 0 bases and the V segment lost 7 bases, leaving 6 bases of the junction unmatched. The CDR3 consists of 15 residues. Time point defined: newly diagnosed GD, antithyroid drugs for less than 3 months. PBMCs provided the RNA from which the TCR library was made. Building of the TCR beta libraries involved iRepertoire HTBI primers and Arm-PCR of CDR3 regions. TCRdb ran MiXCR on the multiplex PCR reads and lists one entry per CDR3 protein. Altogether about 500,000 distinct CDR3 sequences are present, 15% to 20% being singletons, with the ten largest covering roughly an eighth. The data were also submitted as part of a second study, on T cells in Graves' hyperthyroidism and ophthalmopathy.

This chain uses TRBV2 with TRBJ2-4, with 7 nucleotides matching TRBD1. This receptor was taken from a man in his forties with Graves disease. The sample was peripheral blood mononuclear cells (PBMCs), taken at new diagnosis, from a patient treated with antithyroid drugs. CDR3 amino acids: CASTKGQLAKNIQYF. The CDR3 DNA reads TGTGCCAGCACTAAGGGACAGTTAGCCAAAAACATTCAGTACTTC.